These 5 T cell receptor beta chains came from one sample sequenced in a study of radiation and T cells in renal cell carcinoma. Method: immunoSEQ multiplex PCR; TCRdb's copy keeps in-frame clones and lacks some. The repertoire includes some 110,000 clones, 82% of them detected once, and 2.5% to 3.5% sits in the top ten. The time point was: baseline pretreatment blood. Treatment: 15 Gy SBRT to primary tumor, nephrectomy 4 weeks later. This specimen consisted of blood, obtained from a patient whose treatment included radiotherapy and nephrectomy. These receptors were taken from an older woman with renal cell carcinoma.

This chain joins TRBV7-2 and TRBJ2-1; the D is unclear. The CDR3 spans 16 residues. V was shortened by 3 bases and J by 2 bases, with 14 bases between the two germline ends. The V gene's germline CDR1 is SGHTA and CDR2 FQGNSA. CDR3 in DNA: TGTGCCAGCAGCTTTTCCTGGCGGAGCCCCTACAATGAGCAGTTCTTC. Translation gives CASSFSWRSPYNEQFF.

This clone occurred many times. The gene calls are TRBV9 and TRBJ2-3; D may be TRBD1 (5 bases). The V gene's germline CDR1 is SGDLS and CDR2 YYNGEE. Trimming removed 1 base at V and 2 bases at J, with 11 bases between. CDR3 length: 15 residues. The CDR3 reads CASSVWGLPTDTQYF. The CDR3 DNA is TGTGCCAGCAGCGTATGGGGCCTCCCCACAGATACGCAGTATTTT.

The rearrangement uses TRBV2 and TRBJ2-7; weak D call: TRBD1 (5 bases). CDR1 SNHLY and CDR2 FYNNEI come from the germline V gene. V was cut by 3 bases and J by 2 bases, with 14 bases left in between. CDR3 size: 15 residues. The CDR3 bases are TGTGCCAGCAGTGATGAACAGACAGTTACCTACGAGCAGTACTTC. It translates to CASSDEQTVTYEQYF.

The V and J genes are TRBV18 and TRBJ1-1; a possible D gene is TRBD1 (5 bases). The CDR3 runs to 15 residues. CDR1 and CDR2 from the germline V gene are KGHSH and LQKENI. The V and J ends lost 3 bases and 1 base respectively, with 12 bases between them. CDR3 in amino acids: CASSPAGTPNTEAFF. The CDR3 region has the DNA TGTGCCAGCTCACCGGCGGGGACCCCGAACACTGAAGCTTTCTTT.

The chain uses TRBV5-6 and TRBJ2-5; a weak D match, TRBD1 (6 bases). The J call may be in error: the DNA end matches TRBJ2-7 better. Germline CDR1 and CDR2: SGHDT and YYEEEE. This CDR3 region has 14 residues. CDR3 DNA sequence: TGTGCCAGCAGCTTGAGGGCAGGGGCTTACGAGCAGTACTTC. Its protein is CASSLRAGAYEQYF.